Presented here are 17 T cell receptor beta chains from one specimen sequenced in a study of T cells in Graves' hyperthyroidism and ophthalmopathy. RNA transcripts served as the template for amplifying TCR beta CDR3 regions. The HTBI set primed first-round TCR CDR3 RT-PCR. TCRdb analysed the multiplex PCR reads with MiXCR anew, one entry per CDR3 protein. The sample lists roughly 570,000 distinct CDR3 sequences; roughly 46% were seen once. The sample comprised peripheral blood or thyroid tissue (not recorded which). These receptor sequences come from a woman aged 18-35 years with Graves' hyperthyroidism.

This clonotype was recorded at least ten times. The chain links TRBV24-1 to TRBJ2-5, with 7 bases fitting TRBD2. Germline V lookup: CDR1 KGHDR, CDR2 SFDVKD. V shed 4 bases, J shed 3 bases, and the junction held 10 bases outside the gene matches. This CDR3 contains 16 residues. CDR3 region: CATSDLPGTNEETQYF. DNA of the CDR3: TGTGCCACCAGTGACCTCCCCGGGACTAATGAAGAGACCCAGTACTTC.

V usage is TRBV29-1 and J usage is TRBJ1-1, with 9 positions matching TRBD1. Trimming took 8 bases from V and 5 from J; bases not matched to a gene: 15. CDR3 length: 15 residues. Per the germline V gene, CDR1 is SQVTM and CDR2 is ANQGSEA. The CDR3 region is CSSPDRGRGRTEAFF. CDR3 DNA: TGCAGCTCACCGGACAGGGGAAGGGGCAGGACTGAAGCTTTCTTT.

Notes on this clonotype: The CDR3 carries no conserved terminal phenylalanine or tryptophan, so it likely arises from a read error. This chain connects TRBV7-2 to TRBJ1-1; D call uncertain. The CDR3 is 13 amino acids. Germline V lookup: CDR1 SGHTA, CDR2 FQGNSA. Trimming took off 2 bases at V and 0 bases at J, with 4 bases between the two ends. The CDR3 DNA reads as TGTGCCAGCAGCTTACAGGTGAACACTGAAGCTTTCCTT. This encodes CASSLQVNTEAFL.

The chain joins TRBV7-2 to TRBJ1-1; D is unresolved. Trimming took 4 bases from V and 2 from J, leaving 8 bases between them. CDR1 SGHTA and CDR2 FQGNSA come from the germline V gene. The CDR3 covers 13 residues. The CDR3 reads CASSSISNTEAFF. The CDR3 nucleotides are TGTGCCAGCAGCTCAATCAGTAACACTGAAGCTTTCTTT.

The chain uses TRBV19 and TRBJ2-6; D possibly matches TRBD1 or TRBD2 (6 bases each). V dropped 10 bases and J dropped 0 bases, with 13 bases sitting between them. The CDR3 is 15 residues long. CDR1 LNHDA and CDR2 SQIVND come from the germline V gene (reference sequence). CDR3 protein: CATQGGYSGANVLTF. The CDR3 DNA follows: TGTGCCACCCAAGGGGGGTACTCTGGGGCCAACGTCCTGACTTTC.

This CDR3 reads CASSPWTGANTGELFF. CDR3 coding DNA: TGTGCCAGCAGCCCCTGGACAGGAGCCAACACCGGGGAGCTGTTTTTT. V and J are TRBV9 and TRBJ2-2, with TRBD1 matching 7 bases. Germline V CDR1 and CDR2: SGDLS, YYNGEE. CDR3 length: 16 residues. Unmatched junction bases numbered 8, after V lost 4 bases and J lost 2 bases.

This sequence joins TRBV7-6 and TRBJ2-7; TRBD2 matches at 8 bases. CDR3 length: 14 amino acids. Trimming removed 7 bases from V and 0 bases from J; junction bases left unmatched: 5. From germline, CDR1 is SGHVS and CDR2 FNYEAQ. The CDR3 nucleotides read TGTGCCAGCACCGGGGGGGGGACCTCCTACGAGCAGTACTTC. This codes for CASTGGGTSYEQYF.

This clonotype was picked up many times. V usage is TRBV29-1 and J usage is TRBJ2-1, with 10 nucleotides matching TRBD2. V was clipped by 3 bases and J by 12 bases; unmatched bases: 5. CDR1 is SQVTM, CDR2 ANQGSEA, per germline. The CDR3 consists of 12 residues. CDR3 loop: CSVETSGLGQFF. Here the CDR3 DNA reads TGCAGCGTTGAGACTAGCGGGTTGGGGCAGTTCTTC.

Of note for this clonotype: This could be a read error, since a much larger clone is one nucleotide away. The rearrangement links TRBV10-3 to TRBJ1-1; TRBD1 might be the D (5 bases). The ends were cut back, 10 bases at V and 8 bases at J, with 17 bases in the middle. This CDR3 has 12 amino acids. Per the germline V gene, CDR1 is ENHRY and CDR2 is SYGVKD. The CDR3 here is CASGAHLYEAFF. The CDR3 nucleotides read TGTGCCAGCGGGGCCCATCTCTACGAAGCTTTCTTT.

The gene calls are TRBV7-3 and TRBJ2-7, with D uncertain. CDR1 is SGHTA, CDR2 FQGTGA, per germline. Between the trimmed V and J ends, which lost 4 bases and 3 bases, there was a span of 16 bases. The CDR3 consists of 15 residues. CDR3 coding DNA: TGTGCCAGCAGCTCCCGGGCCAGCCCCTTCTACGAGCAGTACTTC. This gives the protein CASSSRASPFYEQYF.

This sequence joins TRBV29-1 and TRBJ1-5, with TRBD1 matching 9 bases. J lost 6 bases, V lost 7 bases, and 7 bases had no gene match. This CDR3 contains 13 residues. CDR1 is SQVTM and CDR2 is ANQGSEA in the germline V gene. The CDR3 DNA sequence: TGCAGCGCTAGACAGGGGGTAGGTCAGCCCCAGCATTTT. This encodes CSARQGVGQPQHF. Combining the CDR3 with reference TRBV29-1 and TRBJ1-5 gives the whole variable domain SAVISQKPSRDICQRGTSLTIQCQVDSQVTMMFWYRQQPGQSLTLIATANQGSEATYESGFVIDKFPISRPNLTFSTLTVSNMSPEDSSIYLCSARQGVGQPQHFGDGTRLSIL.

At least ten counts were recorded for this clonotype. CDR3 bases: TGTGCCAGCAGTTCCAACGGGCCCAATCAGCCCCAGCATTTT. The encoded protein is CASSSNGPNQPQHF. The chain uses TRBV6-6 and TRBJ1-5; D call uncertain. CDR3 length: 14 amino acids. From germline, CDR1 is MNHNY and CDR2 SVGAGI (reference sequence). V lost 4 bases and J lost 3, with 10 bases in between.

The V gene is TRBV7-3, the J gene TRBJ2-7, with D hard to call. Trimming shortened V by 3 bases and J by 7 bases, and 19 bases separated the two germline ends. Germline V lookup: CDR1 SGHTA, CDR2 FQGTGA. The CDR3 has 15 residues. CDR3 sequence (DNA): TGTGCCAGCAGCTTCTTAGAGCCCGCTTACAATGAGCAGTACTTC. Translated: CASSFLEPAYNEQYF.

This clonotype was recorded once. The chain combines TRBV20-1 with TRBJ2-5; D not certain. Germline V gene sequence: CDR1 DFQATT, CDR2 SNEGSKA (reference sequence). The CDR3 has 11 amino acids. V lost 5 bases to trimming and J lost 2 bases, with 6 bases between them. The CDR3 DNA sequence: TGCAGTGCTGAGTCACAAGAGACCCAGTACTTC. It encodes CSAESQETQYF.

The rearrangement uses TRBV24-1 and TRBJ1-1, with D perhaps TRBD1 (5 bases). Germline CDR1 KGHDR, CDR2 SFDVKD. V was pared by 4 bases and J by 11 bases, with 16 bases between. The CDR3 covers 13 residues. The CDR3 nucleotides read TGTGCCACCAGTGAAGGGCAGGGACTACAGGCTTTCTTT. Protein sequence: CATSEGQGLQAFF.

The gene calls are TRBV19 and TRBJ2-2; D is ambiguous. The germline gives CDR1 LNHDA, CDR2 SQIVND (reference sequence). V dropped 9 bases and J dropped 2 bases, with 16 bases sitting between them. This CDR3 is 15 amino acids long. CDR3 nucleotides: TGTGCCAGGAGAGAGGTCCCGACCAACACCGGGGAGCTGTTTTTT. It encodes CARREVPTNTGELFF.

This clonotype was found many times. The genes are TRBV6-5 and TRBJ1-3; D unresolved. V lost 6 bases, J lost 4 bases, and 13 bases lay in between. This CDR3 comprises 14 residues. Looked up from germline, CDR1 is MNHEY and CDR2 is SVGAGI. The CDR3 here is CASRPRGRGNTIYF. In nucleotides, the CDR3 is TGTGCCAGCAGGCCCCGGGGAAGGGGAAACACCATATATTTT.